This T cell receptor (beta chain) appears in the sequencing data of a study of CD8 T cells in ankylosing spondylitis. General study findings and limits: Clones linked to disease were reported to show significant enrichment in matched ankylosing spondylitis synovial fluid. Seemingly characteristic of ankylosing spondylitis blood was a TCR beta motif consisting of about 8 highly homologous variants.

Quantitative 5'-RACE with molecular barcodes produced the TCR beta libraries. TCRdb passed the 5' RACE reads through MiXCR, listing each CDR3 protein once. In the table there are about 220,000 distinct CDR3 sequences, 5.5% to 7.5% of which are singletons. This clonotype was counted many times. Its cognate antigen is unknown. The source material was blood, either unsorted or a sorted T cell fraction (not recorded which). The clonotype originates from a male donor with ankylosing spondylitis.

The DNA of the CDR3 is TGTGCCAGCAGGCCGACAGATACGCAGTATTTT. Its protein is CASRPTDTQYF. J is TRBJ2-3 and V is TRBV7-9; unclear D gene. V was cut by 6 bases and J by 3 bases, with 4 bases left in between. This CDR3 has 11 residues. Germline CDR1 SEHNR, CDR2 FQNEAQ (reference sequence). Filled out from reference TRBV7-9 and TRBJ2-3, the complete variable domain reads DTGVSQNPRHKITKRGQNVTFRCDPISEHNRLYWYRQTLGQGPEFLTYFQNEAQLEKSRLLSDRFSAERPKGSFSTLEIQRTEQGDSAMYLCASRPTDTQYFGPGTRLTVL.